Here is one T cell receptor (beta chain) with its context. The CDR3 contains 12 residues. Germline V gene lookup returns CDR1 MNHEY and CDR2 SVGAGI. V lost 6 bases and J lost 2, with 8 bases in between. Produced via immunoSEQ multiplex PCR; TCRdb's table is partial and in-frame only. The sample consists of more than 25,000 clones, approximately 79% of them appearing once. These data originate in a study of OX40 agonist ivuxolimab in advanced cancers. This clonotype was obtained from an adult with an advanced solid tumor such as melanoma, head and neck, liver or kidney cancer. The sequencing here drew on CD4+ or CD8+ T cells sorted from blood, taken in a trial of the OX40 agonist ivuxolimab. The chain joins TRBV6-5 to TRBJ2-7; TRBD2 might be the D (5 bases). The CDR3 loop reads CASRDWAYEQYF. CDR3 nucleotide sequence: TGTGCCAGCAGGGACTGGGCCTACGAGCAGTACTTC.